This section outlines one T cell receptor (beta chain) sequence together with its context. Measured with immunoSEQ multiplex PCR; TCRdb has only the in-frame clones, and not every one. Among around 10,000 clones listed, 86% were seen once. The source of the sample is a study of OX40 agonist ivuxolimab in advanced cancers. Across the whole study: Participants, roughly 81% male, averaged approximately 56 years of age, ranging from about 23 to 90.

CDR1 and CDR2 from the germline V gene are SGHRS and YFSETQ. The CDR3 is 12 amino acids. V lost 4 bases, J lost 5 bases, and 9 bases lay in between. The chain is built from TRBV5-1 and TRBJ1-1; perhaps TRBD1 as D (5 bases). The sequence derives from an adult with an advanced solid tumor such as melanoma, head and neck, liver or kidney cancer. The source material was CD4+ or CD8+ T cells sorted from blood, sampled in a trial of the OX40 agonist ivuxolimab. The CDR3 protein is CASSPQGTEAFF. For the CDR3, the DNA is TGCGCCAGCAGCCCCCAGGGAACTGAAGCTTTCTTT.